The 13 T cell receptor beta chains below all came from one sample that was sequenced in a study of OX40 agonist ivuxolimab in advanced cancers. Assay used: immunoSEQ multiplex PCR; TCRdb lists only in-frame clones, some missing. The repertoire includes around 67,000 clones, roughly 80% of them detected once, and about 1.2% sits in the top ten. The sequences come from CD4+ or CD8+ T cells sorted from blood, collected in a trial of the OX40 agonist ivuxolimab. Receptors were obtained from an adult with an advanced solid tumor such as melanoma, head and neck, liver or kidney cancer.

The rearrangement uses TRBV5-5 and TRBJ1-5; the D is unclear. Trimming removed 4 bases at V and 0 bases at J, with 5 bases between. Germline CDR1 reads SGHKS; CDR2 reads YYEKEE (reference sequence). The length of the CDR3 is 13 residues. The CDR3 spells CASSPYSNQPQHF. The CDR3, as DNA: TGTGCCAGCAGCCCTTATAGCAATCAGCCCCAGCATTTT.

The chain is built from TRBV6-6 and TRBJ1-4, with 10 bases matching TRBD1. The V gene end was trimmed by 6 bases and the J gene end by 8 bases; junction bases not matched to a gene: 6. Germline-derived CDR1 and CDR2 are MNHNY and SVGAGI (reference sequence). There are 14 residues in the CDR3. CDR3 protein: CASRPGTGEEKLFF. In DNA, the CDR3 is TGTGCCAGCAGGCCCGGGACAGGGGAGGAAAAACTGTTTTTT.

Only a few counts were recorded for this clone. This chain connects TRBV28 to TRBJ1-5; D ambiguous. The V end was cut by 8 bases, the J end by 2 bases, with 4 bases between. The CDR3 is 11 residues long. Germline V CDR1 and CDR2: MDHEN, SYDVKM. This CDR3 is CASSGNQPQHF. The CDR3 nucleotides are TGTGCCAGCTCGGGCAATCAGCCCCAGCATTTT.

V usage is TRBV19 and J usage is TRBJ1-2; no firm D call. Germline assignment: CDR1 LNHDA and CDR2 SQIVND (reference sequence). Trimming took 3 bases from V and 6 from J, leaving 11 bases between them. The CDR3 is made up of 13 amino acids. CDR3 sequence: CASSISTEDGYTF. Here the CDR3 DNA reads TGTGCCAGTAGTATCTCAACAGAGGATGGCTACACCTTC.

The CDR3 region is CASRLEQKRAGGYTF. CDR3 nucleotides: TGTGCAAGTCGCTTAGAACAAAAGAGGGCAGGTGGCTACACCTTC. The V and J genes are TRBV12-2 and TRBJ1-2. TRBV12-2 is assigned pseudogene status. This CDR3 spans 15 amino acids.

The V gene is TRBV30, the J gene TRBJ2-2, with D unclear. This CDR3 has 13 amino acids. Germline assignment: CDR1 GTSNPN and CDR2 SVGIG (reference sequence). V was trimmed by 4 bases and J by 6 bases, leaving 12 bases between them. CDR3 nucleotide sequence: TGTGCCTGGACCGTTGAGTACCCCGGGGAGCTGTTTTTT. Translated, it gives CAWTVEYPGELFF.

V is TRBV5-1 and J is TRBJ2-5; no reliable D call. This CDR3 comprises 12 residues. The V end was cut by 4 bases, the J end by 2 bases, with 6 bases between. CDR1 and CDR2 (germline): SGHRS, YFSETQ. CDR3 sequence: CASSTLQETQYF. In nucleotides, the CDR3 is TGCGCCAGCAGCACCTTACAAGAGACCCAGTACTTC.

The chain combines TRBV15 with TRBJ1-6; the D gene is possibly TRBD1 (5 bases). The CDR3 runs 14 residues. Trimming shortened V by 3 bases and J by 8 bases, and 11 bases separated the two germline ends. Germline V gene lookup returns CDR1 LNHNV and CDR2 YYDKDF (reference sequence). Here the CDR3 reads CATSRGGEDSPLHF. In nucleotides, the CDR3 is TGTGCCACCAGCAGGGGGGGGGAAGATTCACCCCTCCACTTT.

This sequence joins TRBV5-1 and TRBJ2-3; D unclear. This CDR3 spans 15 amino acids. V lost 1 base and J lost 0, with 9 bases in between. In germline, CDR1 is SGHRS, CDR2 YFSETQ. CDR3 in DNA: TGCGCCAGCAGCTTGAACACAATGAGCACAGATACGCAGTATTTT. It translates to CASSLNTMSTDTQYF. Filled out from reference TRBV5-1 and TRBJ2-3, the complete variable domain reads KAGVTQTPRYLIKTRGQQVTLSCSPISGHRSVSWYQQTPGQGLQFLFEYFSETQRNKGNFPGRFSGRQFSNSRSEMNVSTLELGDSALYLCASSLNTMSTDTQYFGPGTRLTVL.

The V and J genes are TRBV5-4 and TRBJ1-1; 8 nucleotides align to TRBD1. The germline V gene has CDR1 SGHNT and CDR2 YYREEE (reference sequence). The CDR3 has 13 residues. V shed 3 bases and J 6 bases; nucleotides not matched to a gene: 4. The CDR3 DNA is TGTGCCAGCAGCTCACAGGGGGTCCCTGAAGCTTTCTTT. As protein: CASSSQGVPEAFF.

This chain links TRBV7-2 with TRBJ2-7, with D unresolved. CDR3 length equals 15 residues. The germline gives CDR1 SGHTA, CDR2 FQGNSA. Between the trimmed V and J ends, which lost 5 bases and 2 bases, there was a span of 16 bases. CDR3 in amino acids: CASSPSGTETYEQYF. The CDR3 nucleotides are TGTGCCAGCAGCCCATCCGGAACTGAAACCTACGAGCAGTACTTC.

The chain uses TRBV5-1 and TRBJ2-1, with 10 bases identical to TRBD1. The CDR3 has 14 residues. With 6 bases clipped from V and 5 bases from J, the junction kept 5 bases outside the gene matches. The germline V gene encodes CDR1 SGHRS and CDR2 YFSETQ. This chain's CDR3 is CASKGTGAHNEQFF. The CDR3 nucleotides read TGCGCCAGCAAGGGGACAGGGGCCCACAATGAGCAGTTCTTC.

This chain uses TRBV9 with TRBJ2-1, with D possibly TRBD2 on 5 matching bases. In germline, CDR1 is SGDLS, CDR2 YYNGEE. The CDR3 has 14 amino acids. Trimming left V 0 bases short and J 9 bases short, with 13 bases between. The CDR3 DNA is TGTGCCAGCAGCGTAGGACTGGACGGAGGTGAGCAGTTCTTC. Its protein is CASSVGLDGGEQFF.